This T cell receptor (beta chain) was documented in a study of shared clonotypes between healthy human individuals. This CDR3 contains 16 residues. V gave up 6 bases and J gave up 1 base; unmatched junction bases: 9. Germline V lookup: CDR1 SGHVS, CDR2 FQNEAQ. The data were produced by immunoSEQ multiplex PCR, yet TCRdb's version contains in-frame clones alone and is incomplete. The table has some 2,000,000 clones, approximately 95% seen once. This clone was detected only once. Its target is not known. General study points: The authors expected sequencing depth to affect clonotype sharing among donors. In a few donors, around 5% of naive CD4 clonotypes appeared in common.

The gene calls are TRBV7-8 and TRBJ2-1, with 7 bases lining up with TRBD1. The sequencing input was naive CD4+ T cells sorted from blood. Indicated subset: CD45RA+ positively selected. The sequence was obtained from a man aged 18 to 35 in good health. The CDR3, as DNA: TGTGCCAGCAGAAGTGTACAGGGGTCATCCTACAATGAGCAGTTCTTC. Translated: CASRSVQGSSYNEQFF. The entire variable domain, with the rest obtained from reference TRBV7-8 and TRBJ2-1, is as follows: GAGVSQSPRYKVAKRGQDVALRCDPISGHVSLFWYQQALGQGPEFLTYFQNEAQLDKSGLPSDRFFAERPEGSVSTLKIQRTQQEDSAVYLCASRSVQGSSYNEQFFGPGTRLTVL.